This is a list of T cell receptor beta chains from one sample in a study of blood T cell repertoires in COVID-19. Assay: immunoSEQ multiplex PCR; the TCRdb copy retains only in-frame clones and omits some. The sample includes fewer than 20,000 clones, roughly 87% of them seen just once. The source material was peripheral blood. These receptors were taken from a human donor in a cohort sampled during active COVID-19. The donor label of this sample is uncertain. Each CDR3 is given with its conserved first and last residue. A D gene is named only where the DNA matches it firmly. The listing skips clone size in some rows; elsewhere it reads once, few, many or a size class.

clone size,D gene,V gene,J gene,CDR3 protein,CDR3 DNA
-,-,TRBV5-1,TRBJ2-3,CASSFAGLSTDTQYF,TGCGCCAGCAGCTTCGCGGGTCTTAGCACAGATACGCAGTATTTT
-,-,TRBV7-3,TRBJ2-5,CASSSLSGETQYF,TGTGCCAGCAGCTCTCTAAGCGGGGAGACCCAGTACTTC
-,TRBD2,TRBV27,TRBJ2-1,CASRRDYNEQFF,TGTGCCAGCAGGAGGGACTATAATGAGCAGTTCTTC
-,TRBD2,TRBV11-2,TRBJ2-1,CASSLLAGVYNEQFF,TGTGCCAGCAGCTTACTAGCGGGAGTTTACAATGAGCAGTTCTTC
once,-,TRBV28,TRBJ2-7,CASSFRDSYEQYF,TGTGCCAGCAGTTTCAGGGATTCCTACGAGCAGTACTTC
-,-,TRBV25-1,TRBJ2-6,CASSYRAGANVLTF,TGTGCCAGCAGTTACAGGGCTGGGGCCAACGTCCTGACTTTC
-,TRBD2,TRBV5-1,TRBJ2-3,CASSRNKPSGSVDTQYF,TGCGCCAGCAGCCGAAACAAACCTAGCGGGAGTGTGGATACGCAGTATTTT
-,TRBD1,TRBV5-1,TRBJ1-4,CASSLTGGTNEKLFF,TGCGCCAGCAGCTTGACAGGGGGAACTAATGAAAAACTGTTTTTT
-,-,TRBV6-5,TRBJ2-7,CASSLAVQTYEQYF,TGTGCCAGCAGTTTAGCGGTACAAACCTACGAGCAGTACTTC
-,-,TRBV18,TRBJ2-6,CASSRWDNSASGANVLTF,TGTGCCAGCTCACGATGGGACAATTCTGCCTCTGGGGCCAACGTCCTGACTTTC
few,-,TRBV5-5,TRBJ2-2,CASSKLAATGELFF,TGTGCCAGCAGCAAACTAGCTGCCACCGGGGAGCTGTTTTTT
-,-,TRBV7-3,TRBJ2-2,CASSLTGGRETGELFF,TGTGCCAGCAGCTTAACGGGGGGTCGAGAGACCGGGGAGCTGTTTTTT
-,-,TRBV10-3,TRBJ1-6,CATRRVGENSPLHF,TGTGCCACTAGGCGGGTTGGAGAGAATTCACCCCTCCACTTT
-,TRBD2,TRBV13,TRBJ2-7,CASSLVAGVAYEQYF,TGTGCCAGCAGCTTAGTGGCGGGAGTAGCTTACGAGCAGTACTTC
-,TRBD2,TRBV5-4,TRBJ2-3,CASSSPTSGLSTDTQYF,TGTGCCAGCAGCTCTCCGACTAGCGGCCTTAGCACAGATACGCAGTATTTT
-,TRBD1,TRBV28,TRBJ1-6,CASSLGQGTSPLHF,TGTGCCAGCAGTTTGGGACAGGGAACTTCACCCCTCCACTTT
once,-,TRBV6-6,TRBJ2-3,CATLSGRDTQYF,TGTGCCACCCTGTCAGGGAGGGATACGCAGTATTTT
-,-,TRBV5-1,TRBJ1-5,CASSFRNRSSNTIPQHF,TGCGCCAGCAGCTTTCGAAACCGGTCTTCTAATACGATACCCCAGCATTTT
-,-,TRBV7-2,TRBJ2-3,CASSLVGWADTQYF,TGTGCCAGCAGCTTGGTCGGCTGGGCCGATACGCAGTATTTT
once,TRBD2,TRBV4-2,TRBJ2-3,CASSQKLAAVDTQYF,TGTGCCAGCAGCCAAAAACTAGCGGCCGTGGATACGCAGTATTTT
-,TRBD2,TRBV15,TRBJ2-1,CATSSQSGSAYNEQFF,TGTGCCACCAGCAGTCAAAGCGGGAGTGCCTACAATGAGCAGTTCTTC
-,TRBD1,TRBV5-4,TRBJ1-6,CASRGSGGPNSPLHF,TGTGCCAGCAGAGGCTCAGGGGGGCCCAATTCACCCCTCCACTTT
-,-,TRBV15,TRBJ1-1,CATSRDRGSNTEAFF,TGTGCCACCAGCAGAGATCGGGGGTCGAACACTGAAGCTTTCTTT
few,TRBD1,TRBV2,TRBJ1-5,CASSELTGDQPQHF,TGTGCCAGCAGTGAATTAACAGGGGATCAGCCCCAGCATTTT
-,-,TRBV29-1,TRBJ1-1,CSVEEDSAGTEAFF,TGCAGCGTTGAGGAGGACTCCGCGGGGACTGAAGCTTTCTTT
-,-,TRBV29-1,TRBJ2-7,CSVEGGSGISSYEQYF,TGCAGCGTTGAAGGCGGTAGCGGTATCAGCTCCTACGAGCAGTACTTC
-,-,TRBV5-1,TRBJ2-7,CASSLVQPSYEQYF,TGCGCCAGCAGCTTGGTACAGCCTTCCTACGAGCAGTACTTC
-,-,TRBV5-1,TRBJ1-4,CASGEGEKGGEKLFF,TGCGCCAGCGGGGAAGGGGAAAAAGGGGGTGAAAAACTGTTTTTT
-,TRBD2,TRBV5-1,TRBJ2-1,CASSPGTSGGDEQFF,TGCGCCAGCAGCCCCGGGACTAGCGGGGGGGATGAGCAGTTCTTC
-,TRBD1,TRBV2,TRBJ2-7,CASSQRAGQGGYEQYF,TGTGCCAGCAGTCAAAGGGCCGGACAGGGTGGATACGAGCAGTACTTC
-,-,TRBV15,TRBJ1-1,CATSRDLGGSNTEAFF,TGTGCCACCAGCAGAGATCTTGGGGGCTCGAACACTGAAGCTTTCTTT
-,-,TRBV10-3,TRBJ2-7,CAISDPGIYEQYF,TGTGCCATCAGTGACCCAGGGATCTACGAGCAGTACTTC
-,-,TRBV27,TRBJ2-7,CASSSNHRYEQYF,TGTGCCAGCAGTTCCAACCACAGGTACGAGCAGTACTTC
-,TRBD2,TRBV24-1,TRBJ2-1,CATSDFPSGVNNEQFF,TGTGCCACCAGTGATTTTCCTAGCGGAGTTAACAATGAGCAGTTCTTC
few,TRBD1,TRBV5-4,TRBJ1-6,CASSQGQGYSPLHF,TGTGCCAGCAGCCAGGGACAGGGTTATTCACCCCTCCACTTT
-,-,TRBV7-2,TRBJ1-1,CASSAGTPNTEAFF,TGTGCCAGCAGCGCAGGGACACCGAACACTGAAGCTTTCTTT
-,TRBD2,TRBV6-5,TRBJ2-7,CASSSLAGGWSYEQYF,TGTGCCAGCAGTTCATTAGCGGGAGGGTGGTCCTACGAGCAGTACTTC
-,-,TRBV28,TRBJ1-2,CASSPPPGPGGYGYTF,TGTGCCAGCAGTCCACCCCCGGGTCCCGGAGGGTATGGCTACACCTTC
-,-,TRBV2,TRBJ1-2,CASSGPGVGYGYTF,TGTGCCAGCAGTGGCCCGGGGGTAGGCTATGGCTACACCTTC
-,-,TRBV2,TRBJ2-5,CASSGGRRETQYF,TGTGCCAGCTCCGGGGGAAGACGGGAGACCCAGTACTTC
-,TRBD1,TRBV14,TRBJ2-4,CASSPTGVGQNIQYF,TGTGCCAGCAGCCCGACAGGGGTGGGTCAAAACATTCAGTACTTC
-,TRBD2,TRBV5-5,TRBJ2-5,CASSKGPGGALQETQYF,TGTGCCAGCAGCAAGGGGCCGGGGGGGGCGCTCCAGGAGACCCAGTACTTC
-,TRBD2,TRBV19,TRBJ2-5,CASSWTSGRYGETQYF,TGTGCCAGTAGTTGGACTAGCGGGAGATACGGAGAGACCCAGTACTTC
-,-,TRBV2,TRBJ1-2,CASSGEGGYTF,TGTGCCAGCAGTGGCGAGGGTGGCTACACCTTC
once,-,TRBV2,TRBJ2-4,CASSGSSGHEYF,TGTGCCAGCAGTGGGAGTTCGGGACATGAGTACTTC
-,-,TRBV3-1/TRBV3-2,TRBJ2-3,CASSQPPVGGFGQYF,TGTGCCAGCAGCCAACCTCCCGTGGGAGGATTCGGGCAGTATTTT
-,-,TRBV6-6,TRBJ2-2,CASTGFKRGTGELFF,TGTGCCAGCACAGGGTTCAAACGGGGGACCGGGGAGCTGTTTTTT
-,TRBD1,TRBV5-6,TRBJ1-3,CASRVGTGSHTIYF,TGTGCCAGCAGAGTTGGGACAGGGTCCCACACCATATATTTT
-,-,TRBV11-1,TRBJ2-1,CASSRDRGTYNEQFF,TGTGCCAGCAGCCGCGATCGGGGAACCTACAATGAGCAGTTCTTC
-,-,TRBV28,TRBJ2-7,CASNPSGIYEQYF,TGTGCCAGCAACCCCTCCGGGATCTACGAGCAGTACTTC
-,-,TRBV18,TRBJ2-1,CASSPLGHWDYNEQFF,TGTGCCAGCTCACCATTGGGACACTGGGATTACAATGAGCAGTTCTTC
-,-,TRBV6-5,TRBJ1-1,CASSRYSPRAEAFF,TGTGCCAGCAGTCGTTACTCACCGAGGGCTGAAGCTTTCTTT
once,-,TRBV30,TRBJ1-5,CALGARSNQPQHF,TGTGCCTTAGGGGCTAGAAGCAATCAGCCCCAGCATTTT
-,-,TRBV7-8,TRBJ1-1,CASSLDRDTEAFF,TGTGCCAGCAGCTTAGACAGAGACACTGAAGCTTTCTTT